The subject of this entry is one T cell receptor (beta chain). These data belong to a study of blood T cell repertoires in COVID-19. Germline CDR1 reads LGHNT; CDR2 reads FRNRAP. The CDR3 contains 14 residues. After removal of 6 bases from V and 8 bases from J, the junction contained 10 bases not matched to a gene. In the original processing: By means of reference gene primer amplification, nucleated cell counts were estimated. Sequencing was performed with immunoSEQ multiplex PCR; in TCRdb, only in-frame clones are kept and a portion is missing. The D gene and trimming were derived from the DNA, and the V and J assignments and clone size from that table. The repertoire holds more than 200,000 clones, 80% to 90% seen once, with around 4% in the top ten.

The sample taken for sequencing was peripheral blood. The V and J genes are TRBV12-5 and TRBJ2-1; 7 nucleotides align to TRBD2. The sequence came from a man aged 55-75 years with acute or convalescent COVID-19. In DNA, the CDR3 is TGTGCTAGTGGACGCGGGACTACGGGAGATGAGCAGTTCTTC. This encodes CASGRGTTGDEQFF.